The next 18 T cell receptor beta chains were all read from a single sample in a study of vaccination effects on CD4 cells after COVID-19. Data came from immunoSEQ multiplex PCR; TCRdb stores just in-frame clones and leaves some out. The sample gives some 40,000 clones, just under 75% of which show up once; roughly 30% is in the top ten. No antigen has been assigned to these receptors. Before any sequencing was done, the ViraFEST assay used viral peptide pools to expand antigen-specific CD4+ T cells. With more than 9 days of culture completed, CD4+ T cells were isolated. It was between March and December 2020 that the person had a SARS-CoV-2 infection confirmed by PCR. Sample: CD4+ T cells from PBMCs cultured with a peptide pool, taken before COVID-19 vaccination. The origin of the receptors is a human donor who had a prior SARS-CoV-2 infection.

The chain is built from TRBV9 and TRBJ2-5, with a tentative D call TRBD1 (7 bases). The ends were cut back, 4 bases at V and 5 bases at J, with 18 bases in the middle. Per germline, CDR1 SGDLS and CDR2 YYNGEE. The CDR3 runs 15 residues. CDR3 in DNA: TGTGCCAGCAGCCCCCAGCTCAGGGGGGAGGAGACCCAGTACTTC. It yields the protein CASSPQLRGEETQYF.

The chain employs TRBV6-5 and TRBJ2-3; D uncertain. CDR3 length: 13 residues. Germline lookup yields CDR1 MNHEY and CDR2 SVGAGI. The ends were cut back, 5 bases at V and 5 bases at J, with 11 bases in the middle. CDR3 sequence reads: CASSRFEEDTQYF. For the CDR3, the DNA is TGTGCCAGCAGTAGATTCGAGGAAGATACGCAGTATTTT.

The chain couples TRBV5-4 to TRBJ1-1; D uncertain. The CDR3 contains 14 residues. Germline assignment: CDR1 SGHNT and CDR2 YYREEE (reference sequence). Trimming pared 4 bases from V and 2 bases from J, leaving 12 bases between. This chain's CDR3 is CASSPQLANTEAFF. DNA of the CDR3: TGTGCCAGCAGCCCCCAGTTGGCCAACACTGAAGCTTTCTTT.

This clone came up a few times. V usage is TRBV7-3 and J usage is TRBJ2-5, with D hard to call. The germline V gene has CDR1 SGHTA and CDR2 FQGTGA. This CDR3 is built from 13 residues. Trimming removed 1 base at V and 4 bases at J, with 7 bases between. The DNA of the CDR3 is TGTGCCAGCAGCTTAAGCCTGGGAGAGACCCAGTACTTC. Its translation is CASSLSLGETQYF.

This chain links TRBV11-2 with TRBJ1-1, with no clear D. The CDR3 covers 14 residues. V lost 0 bases, J lost 10 bases, and 15 bases lay in between. Germline V lookup: CDR1 SGHAT, CDR2 FQNNGV. CDR3 nucleotides: TGTGCCAGCAGCTTAGATCTTAGCCGTCCTGGAGCTTTCTTT. This sequence encodes CASSLDLSRPGAFF.

The chain links TRBV9 to TRBJ2-3, with 10 bases aligning to TRBD2. J was trimmed by 3 bases and V by 2 bases; bases with no gene match: 6. The germline V gene has CDR1 SGDLS and CDR2 YYNGEE. The CDR3 runs to 16 residues. DNA for the CDR3: TGTGCCAGCAGCGTCGCCCCAGCGGGGGGGACAGATACGCAGTATTTT. Protein product: CASSVAPAGGTDTQYF.

The chain has TRBV18 and TRBJ2-3; 7 nucleotides line up with TRBD1. Trimming removed 0 bases from V and 10 bases from J; junction bases left unmatched: 16. Per the germline V gene, CDR1 is KGHSH and CDR2 is LQKENI. The CDR3 has 17 amino acids. The chain's CDR3 is CASSPPLTAPRGSAQYF. CDR3 nucleotide sequence: TGTGCCAGCTCACCACCGCTCACGGCTCCCAGGGGGTCGGCGCAGTATTTT.

This CDR3 is CASSFGRENTGELFF. The CDR3 DNA reads as TGTGCCAGCAGTTTCGGGCGGGAGAACACCGGGGAGCTGTTTTTT. The rearrangement uses TRBV28 and TRBJ2-2; maybe TRBD2 (6 bases). CDR1 is MDHEN, CDR2 SYDVKM, per germline. This CDR3 contains 15 residues. The V and J ends lost 3 bases and 1 base respectively, with 9 bases between them.

This chain joins TRBV18 and TRBJ1-4, with no clear D. Per germline, CDR1 KGHSH and CDR2 LQKENI. Trimming removed 3 bases from V and 3 bases from J, with 2 bases in between. The CDR3 spans 12 residues. Here the CDR3 DNA reads TGTGCCAGCTCACCCGCTAATGAAAAACTGTTTTTT. Protein sequence: CASSPANEKLFF.

This clone was seen once. The CDR3 loop reads CASSAGTTNYGYTF. CDR3 bases: TGTGCCAGCAGCGCCGGGACGACAAACTATGGCTACACCTTC. This rearrangement joins TRBV6-5 to TRBJ1-2; maybe TRBD1 (5 bases). The CDR3 consists of 14 residues. The germline V and J ends were trimmed by 6 bases and 2 bases, with 13 bases remaining between them. Germline values: CDR1 MNHEY, CDR2 SVGAGI.

The genes are TRBV4-3 and TRBJ2-3; D unclear. Between the trimmed V and J ends, which lost 2 bases and 3 bases, there was a span of 9 bases. CDR3 size: 14 residues. Germline CDR1 reads LGHNA; CDR2 reads YSLEER. Written as DNA, the CDR3 is TGCGCCAGCAGCCAATGGTTGGGTACAGATACGCAGTATTTT. Its protein is CASSQWLGTDTQYF.

The J gene is TRBJ2-3, the V gene TRBV7-3; D unclear. The V and J ends lost 5 bases and 0 bases respectively, with 6 bases between them. This CDR3 is built from 13 residues. The germline V gene encodes CDR1 SGHTA and CDR2 FQGTGA. CDR3 protein: CASSPPSTDTQYF. The CDR3 region has the DNA TGTGCCAGCAGCCCCCCTAGCACAGATACGCAGTATTTT.

With respect to this clone: One end of the junction does not line up with germline, which may come from a read error. The chain uses TRBV11-2 and TRBJ2-3; unclear D gene. The germline gives CDR1 SGHAT, CDR2 FQNNGV. The CDR3 is 12 amino acids. The CDR3 coding sequence is TGTGCCAGCAGCCTAGACACAGATACGCAGTATTTT. Protein product: CASSLDTDTQYF.

The V gene is TRBV5-8, the J gene TRBJ2-7; D possibly corresponds to TRBD2 (6 bases). The CDR3 spans 15 residues. Germline loops: CDR1 SGHTS, CDR2 YDEGEE. V lost 2 bases and J 0 bases, leaving 12 bases between the germline ends. The CDR3 DNA sequence: TGTGCCAGCAGCTTTTTGTGGGGGGTCTCCTACGAGCAGTACTTC. Residues: CASSFLWGVSYEQYF.

The chain has TRBV30 and TRBJ2-3; the D gene is possibly TRBD1 (5 bases). The CDR3 runs 14 residues. V was clipped by 2 bases and J by 2 bases, with 11 bases between them. The germline gives CDR1 GTSNPN, CDR2 SVGIG (reference sequence). The CDR3 sequence is CAWSPRQLTDTQYF. The CDR3 DNA follows: TGTGCCTGGAGTCCGCGACAGCTCACAGATACGCAGTATTTT.

This clone was observed once. This sequence joins TRBV4-1 and TRBJ1-2; 7 bases align to TRBD1. Germline V gene sequence: CDR1 MGHRA, CDR2 YSYEKL. The CDR3 covers 16 residues. Unmatched junction bases numbered 13, after V lost 3 bases and J lost 6 bases. The DNA of the CDR3 is TGCGCCAGCAGCCAGGATAGAACAGGGGAAAGGAATGGCTACACCTTC. It translates to CASSQDRTGERNGYTF.

The chain couples TRBV5-6 to TRBJ1-2; TRBD1 agrees at 9 bases. CDR1 and CDR2 (germline): SGHDT, YYEEEE. Trimming at V came to 4 bases and at J to 2 bases, leaving 12 bases not matched to a gene. This CDR3 region has 17 residues. The CDR3 DNA is TGTGCCAGCAGCCCGATGGGGACAGGGACGATAAACTATGGCTACACCTTC. Translating it yields CASSPMGTGTINYGYTF.

The rearrangement uses TRBV2 and TRBJ1-1; D unclear. The V and J ends lost 7 bases and 5 bases respectively, with 11 bases between them. This CDR3 has 12 amino acids. CDR1 SNHLY and CDR2 FYNNEI come from the germline V gene. In DNA form, the CDR3 reads TGTGCCAGCACTTTTGCGGGGACTGAAGCTTTCTTT. Its translation: CASTFAGTEAFF. Looking up the rest from reference TRBV2 and TRBJ1-1 gives the full variable domain: EPEVTQTPSHQVTQMGQEVILRCVPISNHLYFYWYRQILGQKVEFLVSFYNNEISEKSEIFDDQFSVERPDGSNFTLKIRSTKLEDSAMYFCASTFAGTEAFFGQGTRLTVV.